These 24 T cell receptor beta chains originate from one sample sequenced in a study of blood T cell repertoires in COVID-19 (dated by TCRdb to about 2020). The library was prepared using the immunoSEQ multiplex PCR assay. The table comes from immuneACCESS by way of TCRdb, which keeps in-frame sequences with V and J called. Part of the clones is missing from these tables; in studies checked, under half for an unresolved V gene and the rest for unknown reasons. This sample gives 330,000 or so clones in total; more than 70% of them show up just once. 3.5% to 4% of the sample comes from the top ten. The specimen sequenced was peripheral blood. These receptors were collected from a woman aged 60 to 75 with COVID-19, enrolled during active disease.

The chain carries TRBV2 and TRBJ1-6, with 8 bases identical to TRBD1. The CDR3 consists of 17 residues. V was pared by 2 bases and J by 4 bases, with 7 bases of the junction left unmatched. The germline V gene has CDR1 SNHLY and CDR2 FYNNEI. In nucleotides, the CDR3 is TGTGCCAGCAGTGAAAGACAGGGGTTCCTATATAATTCACCCCTCCACTTT. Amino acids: CASSERQGFLYNSPLHF.

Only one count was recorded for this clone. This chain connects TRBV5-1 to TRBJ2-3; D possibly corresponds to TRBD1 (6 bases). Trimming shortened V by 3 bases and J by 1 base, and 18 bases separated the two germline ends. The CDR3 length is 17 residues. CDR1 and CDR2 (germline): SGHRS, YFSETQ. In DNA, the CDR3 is TGCGCCAGCAGCTGGGACGCCTGGACAGCCGGCACAGATACGCAGTATTTT. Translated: CASSWDAWTAGTDTQYF.

The CDR3 DNA follows: TGTGCCAGCAGCTTCCGGGTGTCCGATACGCAGTATTTT. Protein product: CASSFRVSDTQYF. V and J are TRBV11-3 and TRBJ2-3; no clear D gene. V lost 3 bases and J 6 bases, leaving 10 bases between the germline ends. The CDR3 is made up of 13 amino acids. Per germline, CDR1 SGHNT and CDR2 YENEEA. Looking up the rest from reference TRBV11-3 and TRBJ2-3 gives the full variable domain: EAGVVQSPRYKIIEKKQPVAFWCNPISGHNTLYWYLQNLGQGPELLIRYENEEAVDDSQLPKDRFSAERLKGVDSTLKIQPAELGDSAVYLCASSFRVSDTQYFGPGTRLTVL.

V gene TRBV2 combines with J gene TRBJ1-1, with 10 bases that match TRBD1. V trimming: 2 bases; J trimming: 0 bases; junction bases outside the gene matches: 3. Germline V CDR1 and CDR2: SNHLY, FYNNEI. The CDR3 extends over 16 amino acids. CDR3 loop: CASSERQGAMNTEAFF. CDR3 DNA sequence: TGTGCCAGCAGTGAACGACAGGGGGCTATGAACACTGAAGCTTTCTTT.

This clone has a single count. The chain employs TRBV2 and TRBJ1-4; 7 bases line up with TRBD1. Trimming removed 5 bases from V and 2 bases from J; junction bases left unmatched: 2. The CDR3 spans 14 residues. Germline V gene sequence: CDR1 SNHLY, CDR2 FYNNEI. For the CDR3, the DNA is TGTGCCAGCAGTCCGGGACAGACTAATGAAAAACTGTTTTTT. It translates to CASSPGQTNEKLFF.

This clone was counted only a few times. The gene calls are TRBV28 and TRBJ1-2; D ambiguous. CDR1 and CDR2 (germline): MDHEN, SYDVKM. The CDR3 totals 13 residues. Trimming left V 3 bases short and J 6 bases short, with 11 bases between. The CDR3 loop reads CASSFSRRDGYTF. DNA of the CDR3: TGTGCCAGCAGTTTCAGTCGGAGGGATGGCTACACCTTC.

As DNA, the CDR3 is TGTGCCAGCTCACTACAGGGAGGGGGCAATGAGCAGTTCTTC. Residues: CASSLQGGGNEQFF. The chain uses TRBV18 and TRBJ2-1, with D maybe TRBD2 (7 bases). V was trimmed by 4 bases and J by 6 bases, leaving 13 bases between them. CDR3 length equals 14 residues. Germline values: CDR1 KGHSH, CDR2 LQKENI. Together with reference TRBV18 and TRBJ2-1, the CDR3 gives the full variable domain: NAGVMQNPRHLVRRRGQEARLRCSPMKGHSHVYWYRQLPEEGLKFMVYLQKENIIDESGMPKERFSAEFPKEGPSILRIQQVVRGDSAAYFCASSLQGGGNEQFFGPGTRLTVL.

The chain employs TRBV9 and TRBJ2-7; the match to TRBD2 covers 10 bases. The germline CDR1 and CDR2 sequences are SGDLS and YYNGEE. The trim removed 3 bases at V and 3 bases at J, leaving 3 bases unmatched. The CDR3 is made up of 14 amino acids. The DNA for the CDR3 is TGTGCCAGCAGCGCTTGGACTAGCGGCTACGAGCAGTACTTC. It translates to CASSAWTSGYEQYF.

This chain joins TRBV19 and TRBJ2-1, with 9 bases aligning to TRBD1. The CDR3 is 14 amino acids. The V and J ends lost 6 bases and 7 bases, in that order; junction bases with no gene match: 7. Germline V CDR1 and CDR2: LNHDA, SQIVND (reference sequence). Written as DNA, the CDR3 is TGTGCCAGTAGACAGACAGGGGGACCGAATGAGCAGTTCTTC. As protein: CASRQTGGPNEQFF.

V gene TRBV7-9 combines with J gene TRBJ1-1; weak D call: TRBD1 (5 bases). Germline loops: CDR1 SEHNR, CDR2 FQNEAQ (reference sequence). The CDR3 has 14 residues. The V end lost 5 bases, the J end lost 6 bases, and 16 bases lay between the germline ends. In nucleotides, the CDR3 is TGTGCCAGCAGCAAGGTTGGGGCAGGGCCTGAAGCTTTCTTT. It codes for CASSKVGAGPEAFF.

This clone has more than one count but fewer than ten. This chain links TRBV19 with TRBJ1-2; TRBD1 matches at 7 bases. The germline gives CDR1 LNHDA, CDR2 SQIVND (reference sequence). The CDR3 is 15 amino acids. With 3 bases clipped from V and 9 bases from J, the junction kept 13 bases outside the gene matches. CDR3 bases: TGTGCCAGTAGTATCCCAGCAGGGGGATTTTTACGCTACACCTTC. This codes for CASSIPAGGFLRYTF.

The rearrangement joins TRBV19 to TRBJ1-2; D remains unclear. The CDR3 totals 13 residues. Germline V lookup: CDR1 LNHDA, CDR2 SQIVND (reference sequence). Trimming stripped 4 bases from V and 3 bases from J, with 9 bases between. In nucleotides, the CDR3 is TGTGCCAGTAGTAAGAGACATGACTATGGCTACACCTTC. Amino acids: CASSKRHDYGYTF.

CDR3 nucleotides: TGTGCCAGCAGCTTTGGGGACAGGGGCTATAGCAATCAGCCCCAGCATTTT. Protein sequence: CASSFGDRGYSNQPQHF. The V gene is TRBV12-1, the J gene TRBJ1-5; the tabulated D call, TRBD1, remains unverified against the DNA. TRBV12-1 constitutes a pseudogene. This CDR3 is built from 17 residues.

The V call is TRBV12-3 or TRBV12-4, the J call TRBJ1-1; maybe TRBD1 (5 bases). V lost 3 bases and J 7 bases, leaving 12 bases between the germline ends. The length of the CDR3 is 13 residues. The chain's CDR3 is CASSLTEIGEAFF. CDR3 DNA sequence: TGTGCCAGCAGTTTGACAGAAATTGGTGAAGCTTTCTTT.

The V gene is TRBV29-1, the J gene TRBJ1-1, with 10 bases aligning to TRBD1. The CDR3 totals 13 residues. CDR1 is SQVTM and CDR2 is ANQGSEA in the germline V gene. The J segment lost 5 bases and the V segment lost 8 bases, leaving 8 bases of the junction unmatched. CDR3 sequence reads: CSPYGTGVTEAFF. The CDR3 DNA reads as TGCAGCCCCTACGGGACAGGGGTAACTGAAGCTTTCTTT. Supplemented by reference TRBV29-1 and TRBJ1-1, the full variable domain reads SAVISQKPSRDICQRGTSLTIQCQVDSQVTMMFWYRQQPGQSLTLIATANQGSEATYESGFVIDKFPISRPNLTFSTLTVSNMSPEDSSIYLCSPYGTGVTEAFFGQGTRLTVV.

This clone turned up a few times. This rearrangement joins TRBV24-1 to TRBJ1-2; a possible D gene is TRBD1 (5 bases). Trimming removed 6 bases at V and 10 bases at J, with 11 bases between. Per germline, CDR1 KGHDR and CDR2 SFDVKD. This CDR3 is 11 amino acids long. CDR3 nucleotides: TGTGCCACCAGTTCGCAGGGCTACTACACCTTC. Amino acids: CATSSQGYYTF.

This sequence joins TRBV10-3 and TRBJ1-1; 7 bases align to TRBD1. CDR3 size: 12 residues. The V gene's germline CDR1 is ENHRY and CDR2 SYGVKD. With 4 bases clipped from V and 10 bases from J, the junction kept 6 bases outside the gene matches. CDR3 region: CAISGSTGIAFF. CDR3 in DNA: TGTGCCATCAGTGGATCGACAGGGATAGCTTTCTTT.

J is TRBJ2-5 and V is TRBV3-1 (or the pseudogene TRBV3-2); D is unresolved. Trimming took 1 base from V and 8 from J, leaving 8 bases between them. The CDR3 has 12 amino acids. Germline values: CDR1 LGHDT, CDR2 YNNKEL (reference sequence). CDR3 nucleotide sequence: TGTGCCAGCAGCCAAGGCGAGGTTACCCAGTACTTC. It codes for CASSQGEVTQYF.

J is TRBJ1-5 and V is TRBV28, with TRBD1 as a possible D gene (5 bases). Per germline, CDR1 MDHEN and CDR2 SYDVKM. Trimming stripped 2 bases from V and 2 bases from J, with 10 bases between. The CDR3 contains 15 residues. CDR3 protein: CASSLAGMGNQPQHF. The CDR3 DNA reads TGTGCCAGCAGTTTAGCAGGGATGGGCAATCAGCCCCAGCATTTT.

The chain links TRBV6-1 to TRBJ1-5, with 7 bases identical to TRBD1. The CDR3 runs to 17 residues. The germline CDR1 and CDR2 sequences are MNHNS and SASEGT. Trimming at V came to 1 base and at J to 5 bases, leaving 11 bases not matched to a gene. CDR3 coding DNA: TGTGCCAGCAGTGAAGGGGACTTAGGACAGGCCTATCAGCCCCAGCATTTT. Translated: CASSEGDLGQAYQPQHF.

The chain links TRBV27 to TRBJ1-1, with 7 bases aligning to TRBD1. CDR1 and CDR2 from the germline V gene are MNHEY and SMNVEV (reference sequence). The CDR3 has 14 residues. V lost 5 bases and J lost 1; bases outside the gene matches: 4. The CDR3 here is CASSRGTANTEAFF. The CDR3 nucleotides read TGTGCCAGCAGTCGCGGGACAGCGAACACTGAAGCTTTCTTT.

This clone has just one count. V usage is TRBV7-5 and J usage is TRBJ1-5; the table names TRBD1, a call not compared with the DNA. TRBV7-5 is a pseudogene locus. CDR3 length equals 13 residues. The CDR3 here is CARSGAGDQPQHF. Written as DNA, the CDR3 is TGTGCCAGAAGCGGGGCAGGGGATCAGCCCCAGCATTTT.

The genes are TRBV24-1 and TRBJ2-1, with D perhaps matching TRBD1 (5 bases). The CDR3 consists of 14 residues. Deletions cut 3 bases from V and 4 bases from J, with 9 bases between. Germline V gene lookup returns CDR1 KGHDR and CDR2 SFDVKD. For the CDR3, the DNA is TGTGCCACCAGTGATCCCGACAGATACAATGAGCAGTTCTTC. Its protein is CATSDPDRYNEQFF.

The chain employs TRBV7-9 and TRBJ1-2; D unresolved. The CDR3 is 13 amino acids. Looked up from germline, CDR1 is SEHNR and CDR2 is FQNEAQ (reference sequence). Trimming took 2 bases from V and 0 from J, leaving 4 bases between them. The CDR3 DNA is TGTGCCAGCAGCTTATTTACTAACTATGGCTACACCTTC. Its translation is CASSLFTNYGYTF.